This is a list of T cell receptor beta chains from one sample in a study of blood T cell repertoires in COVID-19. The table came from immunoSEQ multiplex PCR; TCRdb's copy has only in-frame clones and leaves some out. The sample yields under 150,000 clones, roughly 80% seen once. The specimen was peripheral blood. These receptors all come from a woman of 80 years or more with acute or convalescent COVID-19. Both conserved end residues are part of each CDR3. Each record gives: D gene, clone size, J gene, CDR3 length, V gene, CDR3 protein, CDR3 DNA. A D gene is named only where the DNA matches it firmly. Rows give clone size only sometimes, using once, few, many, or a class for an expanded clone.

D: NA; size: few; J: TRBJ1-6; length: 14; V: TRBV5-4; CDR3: CASSFPAGNSPLHF; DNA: TGTGCCAGCAGCTTCCCGGCGGGAAATTCACCCCTCCACTTT
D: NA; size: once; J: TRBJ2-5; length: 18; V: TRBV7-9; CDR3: CASSLGSYGAGRRETQYF; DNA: TGTGCCAGCAGCTTAGGTTCTTATGGGGCGGGGAGGCGAGAGACCCAGTACTTC
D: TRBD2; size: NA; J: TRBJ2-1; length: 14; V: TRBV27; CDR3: CASSRSGRRGEQFF; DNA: TGTGCCAGCAGTCGTAGCGGGAGACGAGGTGAGCAGTTCTTC
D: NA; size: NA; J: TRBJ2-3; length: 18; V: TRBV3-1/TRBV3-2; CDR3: CASSQDRMEFPIPDTQYF; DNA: TGTGCCAGCAGCCAAGATCGAATGGAGTTCCCAATCCCAGATACGCAGTATTTT
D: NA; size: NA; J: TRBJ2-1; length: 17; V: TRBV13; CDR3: CASSLEGAASSYNEQFF; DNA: TGTGCCAGCAGCTTAGAAGGCGCAGCTAGCTCCTACAATGAGCAGTTCTTC
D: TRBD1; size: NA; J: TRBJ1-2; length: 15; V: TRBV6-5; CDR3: CASSQTGGEYYGYTF; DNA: TGTGCCAGCAGCCAAACAGGGGGCGAATACTATGGCTACACCTTC
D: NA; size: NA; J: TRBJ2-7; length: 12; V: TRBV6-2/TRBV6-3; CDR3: CASSYPVYEQYF; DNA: TGTGCCAGCAGTTATCCGGTCTACGAGCAGTACTTC
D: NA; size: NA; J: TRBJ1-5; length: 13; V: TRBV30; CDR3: CAWSPDRNQPQHF; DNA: TGTGCCTGGAGTCCCGACAGGAATCAGCCCCAGCATTTT
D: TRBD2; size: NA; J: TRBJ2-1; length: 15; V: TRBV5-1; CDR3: CASSLTSGGYNEQFF; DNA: TGCGCCAGCAGCCTGACTAGCGGGGGGTACAATGAGCAGTTCTTC
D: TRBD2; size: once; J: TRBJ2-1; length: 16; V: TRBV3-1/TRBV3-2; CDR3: CASSQWTGGGSGEQFF; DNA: TGTGCCAGCAGCCAATGGACTGGCGGGGGAAGTGGTGAGCAGTTCTTC
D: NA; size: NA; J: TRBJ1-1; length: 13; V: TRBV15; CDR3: CATSRDGGLGAFF; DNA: TGTGCCACCAGCAGAGATGGGGGGTTGGGGGCTTTCTTT
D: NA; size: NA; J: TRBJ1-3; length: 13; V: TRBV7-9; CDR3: CATRGFSGNTIYF; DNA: TGTGCCACCCGAGGATTCTCTGGAAACACCATATATTTT
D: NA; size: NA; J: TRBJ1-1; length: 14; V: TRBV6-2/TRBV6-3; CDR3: CASSYGRVNTEAFF; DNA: TGTGCCAGCAGTTACGGTCGAGTGAACACTGAAGCTTTCTTT
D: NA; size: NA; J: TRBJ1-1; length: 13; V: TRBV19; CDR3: CASSFLDSTEAFF; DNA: TGTGCCAGTAGTTTCCTGGACAGCACTGAAGCTTTCTTT
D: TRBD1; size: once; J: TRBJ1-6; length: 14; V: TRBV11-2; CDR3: CASSITGGNSPLHF; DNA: TGTGCCAGCAGCATAACAGGGGGGAATTCACCCCTCCACTTT
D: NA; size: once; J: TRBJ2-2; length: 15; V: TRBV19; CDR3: CASSSRPGRGGELFF; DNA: TGTGCCAGTAGTAGTCGTCCGGGGCGGGGCGGGGAGCTGTTTTTT
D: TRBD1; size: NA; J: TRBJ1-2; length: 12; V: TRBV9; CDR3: CASSRQGYGYTF; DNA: TGTGCCAGCAGCAGACAGGGTTATGGCTACACCTTC
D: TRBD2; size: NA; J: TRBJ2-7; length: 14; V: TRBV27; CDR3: CASTSSGESYEQYF; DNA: TGTGCCAGCACCAGTAGCGGGGAGTCCTACGAGCAGTACTTC
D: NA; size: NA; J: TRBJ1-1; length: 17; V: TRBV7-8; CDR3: CASSLEPRGSLNTEAFF; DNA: TGTGCCAGCAGCTTAGAACCCCGGGGGTCATTGAACACTGAAGCTTTCTTT
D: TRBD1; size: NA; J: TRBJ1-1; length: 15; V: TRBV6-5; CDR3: CASSFTGDVYAEAFF; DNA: TGTGCCAGCAGTTTTACAGGGGACGTTTACGCTGAAGCTTTCTTT
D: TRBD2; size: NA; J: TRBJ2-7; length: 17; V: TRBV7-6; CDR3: CASSLDLAGGPDYEQYF; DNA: TGTGCCAGCAGCTTAGATCTGGCGGGAGGTCCGGATTACGAGCAGTACTTC
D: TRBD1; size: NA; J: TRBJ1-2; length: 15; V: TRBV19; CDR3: CASRRTGSTSGGYTF; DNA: TGTGCCAGTCGACGGACAGGGAGTACCTCGGGTGGCTACACCTTC
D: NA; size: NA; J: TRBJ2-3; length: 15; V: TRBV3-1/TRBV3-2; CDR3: CASSQGAGFTDTQYF; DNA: TGTGCCAGCAGCCAAGGGGCGGGCTTCACAGATACGCAGTATTTT
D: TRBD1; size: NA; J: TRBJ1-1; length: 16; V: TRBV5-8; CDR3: CASTPRVGGSYTEAFF; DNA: TGTGCCAGCACCCCTCGGGTAGGGGGCTCATACACTGAAGCTTTCTTT
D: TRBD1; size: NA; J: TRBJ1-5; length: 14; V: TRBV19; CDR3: CASTWTGFFQPQHF; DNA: TGTGCCAGTACTTGGACAGGGTTTTTTCAGCCCCAGCATTTT
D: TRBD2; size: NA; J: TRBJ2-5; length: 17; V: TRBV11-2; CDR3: CASSLWTSGRAGETQYF; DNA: TGTGCCAGCAGCTTATGGACTAGCGGGAGGGCCGGGGAGACCCAGTACTTC
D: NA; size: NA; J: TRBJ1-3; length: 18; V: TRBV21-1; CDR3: CASTEPGQPYPSGNTIYF; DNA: TGTGCCAGCACGGAACCGGGACAACCCTACCCCTCTGGAAACACCATATATTTT
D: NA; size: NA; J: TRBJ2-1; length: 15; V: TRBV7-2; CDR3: CASSLGGRSYNEQFF; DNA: TGTGCCAGCAGCTTAGGGGGGCGGAGCTACAATGAGCAGTTCTTC
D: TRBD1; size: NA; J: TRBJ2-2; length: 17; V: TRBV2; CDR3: CASIMGWGTGLTGELFF; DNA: TGTGCCAGCATTATGGGGTGGGGGACAGGGTTGACCGGGGAGCTGTTTTTT
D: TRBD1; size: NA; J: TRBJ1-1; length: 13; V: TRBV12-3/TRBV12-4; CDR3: CASSTPGQGKAFF; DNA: TGTGCCAGCAGTACTCCGGGACAGGGAAAAGCTTTCTTT
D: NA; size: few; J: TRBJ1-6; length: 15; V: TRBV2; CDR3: CASSVRGNDNSPLHF; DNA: TGTGCCAGCAGCGTTCGGGGAAACGATAATTCACCCCTCCACTTT
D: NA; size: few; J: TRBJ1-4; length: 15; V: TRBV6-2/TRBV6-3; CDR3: CASSNTGRTNEKLFF; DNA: TGTGCCAGCAGTAACACAGGGCGAACTAATGAAAAACTGTTTTTT
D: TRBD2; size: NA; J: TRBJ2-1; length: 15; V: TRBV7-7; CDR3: CASSLGLQRGNEQFF; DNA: TGTGCTAGCAGCCTAGGGCTCCAGCGGGGCAATGAGCAGTTCTTC